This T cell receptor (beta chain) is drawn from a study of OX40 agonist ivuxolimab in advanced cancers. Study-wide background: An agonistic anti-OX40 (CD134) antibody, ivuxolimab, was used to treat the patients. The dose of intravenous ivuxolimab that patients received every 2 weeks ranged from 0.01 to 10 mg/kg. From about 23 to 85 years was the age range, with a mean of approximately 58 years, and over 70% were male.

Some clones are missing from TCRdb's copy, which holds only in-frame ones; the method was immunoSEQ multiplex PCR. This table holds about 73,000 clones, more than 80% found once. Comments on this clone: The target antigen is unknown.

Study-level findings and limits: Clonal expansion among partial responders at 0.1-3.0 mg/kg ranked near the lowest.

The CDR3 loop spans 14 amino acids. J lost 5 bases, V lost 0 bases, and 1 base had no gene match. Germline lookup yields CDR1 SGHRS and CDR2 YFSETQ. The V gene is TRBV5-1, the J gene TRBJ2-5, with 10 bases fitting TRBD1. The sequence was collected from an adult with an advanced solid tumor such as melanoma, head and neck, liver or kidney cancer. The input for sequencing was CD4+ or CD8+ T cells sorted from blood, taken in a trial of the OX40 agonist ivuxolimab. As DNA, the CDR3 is TGCGCCAGCAGCTTGGGGGACAGGGGTGAGACCCAGTACTTC. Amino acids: CASSLGDRGETQYF.